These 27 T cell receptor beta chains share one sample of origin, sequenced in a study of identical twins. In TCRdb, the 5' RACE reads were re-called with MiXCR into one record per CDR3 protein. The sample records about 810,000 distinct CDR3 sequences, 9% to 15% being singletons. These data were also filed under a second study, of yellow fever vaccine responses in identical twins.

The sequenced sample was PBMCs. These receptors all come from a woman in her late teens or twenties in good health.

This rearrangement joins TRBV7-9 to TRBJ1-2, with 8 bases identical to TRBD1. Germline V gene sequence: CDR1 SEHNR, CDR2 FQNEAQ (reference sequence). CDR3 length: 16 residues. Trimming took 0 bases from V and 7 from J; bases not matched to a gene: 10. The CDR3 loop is CASSLAWDRSQGGYTF. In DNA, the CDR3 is TGTGCCAGCAGCTTAGCCTGGGACAGGTCCCAGGGTGGCTACACCTTC.

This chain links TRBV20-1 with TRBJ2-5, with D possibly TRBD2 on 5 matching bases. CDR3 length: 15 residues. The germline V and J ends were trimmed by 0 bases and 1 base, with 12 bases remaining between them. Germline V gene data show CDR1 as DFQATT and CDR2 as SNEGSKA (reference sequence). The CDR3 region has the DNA TGCAGTGCTAGAGATACTAGGCTAGCCCAAGAGACCCAGTACTTC. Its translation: CSARDTRLAQETQYF.

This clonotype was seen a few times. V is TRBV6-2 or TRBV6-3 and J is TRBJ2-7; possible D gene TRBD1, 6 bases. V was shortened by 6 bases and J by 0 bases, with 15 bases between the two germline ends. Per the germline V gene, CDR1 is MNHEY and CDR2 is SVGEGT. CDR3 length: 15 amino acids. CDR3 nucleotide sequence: TGTGCCAGCAGCAGCGACAGGATAAGCTCCTACGAGCAGTACTTC. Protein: CASSSDRISSYEQYF.

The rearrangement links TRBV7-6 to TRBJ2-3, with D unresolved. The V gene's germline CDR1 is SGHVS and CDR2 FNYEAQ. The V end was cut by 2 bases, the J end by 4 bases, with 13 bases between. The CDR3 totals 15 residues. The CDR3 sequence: CASSLSLLLPDTQYF. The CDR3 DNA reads TGTGCCAGCAGCTTAAGTCTCCTGCTCCCAGATACGCAGTATTTT.

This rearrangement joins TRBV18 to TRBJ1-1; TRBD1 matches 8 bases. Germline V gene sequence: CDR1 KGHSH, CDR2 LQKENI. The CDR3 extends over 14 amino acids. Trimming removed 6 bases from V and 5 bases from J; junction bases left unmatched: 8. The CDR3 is CASSAGQGMTEAFF. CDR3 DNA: TGTGCCAGCTCCGCTGGACAGGGAATGACTGAAGCTTTCTTT. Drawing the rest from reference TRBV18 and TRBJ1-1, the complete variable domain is NAGVMQNPRHLVRRRGQEARLRCSPMKGHSHVYWYRQLPEEGLKFMVYLQKENIIDESGMPKERFSAEFPKEGPSILRIQQVVRGDSAAYFCASSAGQGMTEAFFGQGTRLTVV.

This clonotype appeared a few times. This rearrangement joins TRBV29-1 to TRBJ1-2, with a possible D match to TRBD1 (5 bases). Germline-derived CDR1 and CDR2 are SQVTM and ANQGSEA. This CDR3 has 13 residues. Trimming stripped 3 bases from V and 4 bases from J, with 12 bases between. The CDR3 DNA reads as TGCAGCGTTGACTCCAGGGACGGCTATGGCTACACCTTC. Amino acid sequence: CSVDSRDGYGYTF.

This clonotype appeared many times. CDR3 bases: TGTGCCACCAGCATTTCCACGGGACAGGGTAACAATGAGCAGTTCTTC. This sequence encodes CATSISTGQGNNEQFF. This rearrangement joins TRBV15 to TRBJ2-1, with 9 positions matching TRBD1. The CDR3 loop spans 16 amino acids. Germline V gene sequence: CDR1 LNHNV, CDR2 YYDKDF (reference sequence). The junction had 9 bases not matched to a gene; V was cut back by 4 bases and J by 5 bases.

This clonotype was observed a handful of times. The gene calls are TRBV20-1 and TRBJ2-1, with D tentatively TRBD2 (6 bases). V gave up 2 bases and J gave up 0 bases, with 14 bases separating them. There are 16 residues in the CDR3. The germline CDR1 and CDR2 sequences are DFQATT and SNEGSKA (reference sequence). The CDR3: CSARIRTNLSYNEQFF. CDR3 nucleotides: TGCAGTGCTAGAATACGGACTAACCTCTCCTACAATGAGCAGTTCTTC.

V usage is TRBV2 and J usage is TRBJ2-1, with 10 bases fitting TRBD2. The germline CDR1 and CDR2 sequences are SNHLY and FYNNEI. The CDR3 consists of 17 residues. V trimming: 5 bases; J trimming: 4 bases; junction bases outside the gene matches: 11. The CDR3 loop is CASSLTPLAGEYNEQFF. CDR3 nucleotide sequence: TGTGCCAGCAGTCTCACCCCTCTAGCGGGAGAGTACAATGAGCAGTTCTTC.

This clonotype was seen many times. As DNA, the CDR3 is TGCAGTGCTAGACGGGGGAACACAGATACGCAGTATTTT. It codes for CSARRGNTDTQYF. This chain links TRBV20-1 with TRBJ2-3; D is perhaps TRBD2 (6 bases). Germline V gene data show CDR1 as DFQATT and CDR2 as SNEGSKA (reference sequence). CDR3 size: 13 residues. Between the trimmed V and J ends, which lost 2 bases and 2 bases, there was a span of 8 bases.

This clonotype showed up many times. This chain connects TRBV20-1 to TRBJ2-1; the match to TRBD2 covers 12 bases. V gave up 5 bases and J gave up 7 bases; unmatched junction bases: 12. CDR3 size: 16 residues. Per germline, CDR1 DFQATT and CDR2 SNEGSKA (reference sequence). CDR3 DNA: TGCAGTGCTCACCGGACTAGCGGGGTCCCTGGGAATGAGCAGTTCTTC. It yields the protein CSAHRTSGVPGNEQFF.

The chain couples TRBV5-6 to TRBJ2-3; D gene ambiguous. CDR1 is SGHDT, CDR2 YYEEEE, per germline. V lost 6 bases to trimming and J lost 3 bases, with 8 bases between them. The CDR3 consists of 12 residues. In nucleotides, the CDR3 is TGTGCCAGCAAGATTCTTACAGATACGCAGTATTTT. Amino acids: CASKILTDTQYF.

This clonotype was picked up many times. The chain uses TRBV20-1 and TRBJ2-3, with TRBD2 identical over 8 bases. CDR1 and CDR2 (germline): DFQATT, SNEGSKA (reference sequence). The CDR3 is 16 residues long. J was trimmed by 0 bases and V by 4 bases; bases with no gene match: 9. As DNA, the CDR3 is TGCAGTGCTAAGAGTCTACTAGCGGCTAGCACAGATACGCAGTATTTT. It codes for CSAKSLLAASTDTQYF.

CDR3 sequence (DNA): TGCGCCAGCAGCTTTTACCCCCAGTACAATGAGCAGTTCTTC. This translates into CASSFYPQYNEQFF. The chain joins TRBV5-1 to TRBJ2-1; D call uncertain. Trimming shortened V by 2 bases and J by 4 bases, and 10 bases separated the two germline ends. The length of the CDR3 is 14 residues. The germline V gene has CDR1 SGHRS and CDR2 YFSETQ.

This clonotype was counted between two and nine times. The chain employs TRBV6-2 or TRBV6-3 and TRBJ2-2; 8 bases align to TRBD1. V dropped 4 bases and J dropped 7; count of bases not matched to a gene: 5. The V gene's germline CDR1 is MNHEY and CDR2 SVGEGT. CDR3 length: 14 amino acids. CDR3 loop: CASSSTGEIGELFF. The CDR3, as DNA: TGTGCCAGCAGTTCGACAGGGGAGATCGGGGAGCTGTTTTTT.

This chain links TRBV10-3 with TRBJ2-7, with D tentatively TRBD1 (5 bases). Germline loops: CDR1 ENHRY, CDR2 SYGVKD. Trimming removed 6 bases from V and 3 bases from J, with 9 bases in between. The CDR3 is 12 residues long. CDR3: CAIRKDNYEQYF. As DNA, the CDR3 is TGTGCCATCAGGAAGGACAACTACGAGCAGTACTTC.

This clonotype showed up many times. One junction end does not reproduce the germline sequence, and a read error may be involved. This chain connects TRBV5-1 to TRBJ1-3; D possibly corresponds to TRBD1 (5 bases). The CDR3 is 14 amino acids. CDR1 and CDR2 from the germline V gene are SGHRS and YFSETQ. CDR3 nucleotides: TGTGCCAGCTCCTCGACAGCTTCTGGAAACACCATATATTTT. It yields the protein CASSSTASGNTIYF.

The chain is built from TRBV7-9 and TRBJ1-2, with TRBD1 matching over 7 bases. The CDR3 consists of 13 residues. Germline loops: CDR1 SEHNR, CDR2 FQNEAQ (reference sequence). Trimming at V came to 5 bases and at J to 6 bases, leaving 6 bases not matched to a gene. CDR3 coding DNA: TGTGCCAGCAGCCCAAGACAGGGAAATGGCTACACCTTC. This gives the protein CASSPRQGNGYTF. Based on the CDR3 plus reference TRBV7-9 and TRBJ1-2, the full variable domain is DTGVSQNPRHKITKRGQNVTFRCDPISEHNRLYWYRQTLGQGPEFLTYFQNEAQLEKSRLLSDRFSAERPKGSFSTLEIQRTEQGDSAMYLCASSPRQGNGYTFGSGTRLTVV.

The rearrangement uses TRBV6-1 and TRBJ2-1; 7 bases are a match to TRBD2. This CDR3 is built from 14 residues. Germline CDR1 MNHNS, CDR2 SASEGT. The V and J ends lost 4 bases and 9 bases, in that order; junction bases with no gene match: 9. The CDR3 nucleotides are TGTGCCAGCAGTGCCTCCACTAGCGTCGGTGAGCAGTTCTTC. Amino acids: CASSASTSVGEQFF.

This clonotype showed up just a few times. In DNA, the CDR3 is TGCGCCAGCAGCGAAAGAGTGGGGGGACAGGGGGTATACACCGGGGAGCTGTTTTTT. This translates into CASSERVGGQGVYTGELFF. The V call is TRBV4-1, the J call TRBJ2-2; TRBD1 matches 11 bases. The J segment lost 3 bases and the V segment lost 5 bases, leaving 14 bases of the junction unmatched. CDR3 length: 19 residues. Germline loops: CDR1 MGHRA, CDR2 YSYEKL.

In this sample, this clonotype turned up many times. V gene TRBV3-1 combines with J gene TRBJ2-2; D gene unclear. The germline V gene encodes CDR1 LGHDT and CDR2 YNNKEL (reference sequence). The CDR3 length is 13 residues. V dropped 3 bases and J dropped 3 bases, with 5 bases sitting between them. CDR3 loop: CASSHSHTGELFF. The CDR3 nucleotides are TGTGCCAGCAGCCATTCTCACACCGGGGAGCTGTTTTTT.

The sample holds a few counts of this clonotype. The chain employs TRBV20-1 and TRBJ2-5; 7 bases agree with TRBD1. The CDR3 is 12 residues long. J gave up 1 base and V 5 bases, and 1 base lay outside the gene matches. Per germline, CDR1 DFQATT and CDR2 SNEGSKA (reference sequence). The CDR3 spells CSAHRGQETQYF. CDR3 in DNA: TGCAGTGCTCACAGGGGCCAAGAGACCCAGTACTTC.

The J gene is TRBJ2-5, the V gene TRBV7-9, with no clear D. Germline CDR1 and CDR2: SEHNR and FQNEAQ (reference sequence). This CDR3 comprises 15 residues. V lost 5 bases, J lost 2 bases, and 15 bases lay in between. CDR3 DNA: TGTGCCAGCAGCCCCCTAGTCGCTGGGCAAGAGACCCAGTACTTC. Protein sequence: CASSPLVAGQETQYF.

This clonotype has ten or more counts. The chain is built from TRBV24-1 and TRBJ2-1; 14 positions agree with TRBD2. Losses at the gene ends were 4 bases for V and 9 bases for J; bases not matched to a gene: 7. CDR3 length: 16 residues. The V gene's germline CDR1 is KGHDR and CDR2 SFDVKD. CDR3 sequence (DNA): TGTGCCACCAGTGACCCGGGACTAGCGGGAGTCGGTGAGCAGTTCTTC. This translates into CATSDPGLAGVGEQFF.

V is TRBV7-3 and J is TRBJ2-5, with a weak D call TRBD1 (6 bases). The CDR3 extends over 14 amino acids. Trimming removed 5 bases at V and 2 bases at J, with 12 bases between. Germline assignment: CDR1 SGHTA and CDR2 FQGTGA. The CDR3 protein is CASSAGTLQETQYF. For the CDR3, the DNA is TGTGCCAGCAGCGCCGGGACACTTCAAGAGACCCAGTACTTC.

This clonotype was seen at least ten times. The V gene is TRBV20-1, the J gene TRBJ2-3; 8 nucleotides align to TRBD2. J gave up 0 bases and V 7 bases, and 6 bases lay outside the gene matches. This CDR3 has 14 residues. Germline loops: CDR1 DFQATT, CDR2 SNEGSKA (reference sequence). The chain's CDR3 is CSGRSGASTDTQYF. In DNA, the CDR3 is TGCAGTGGACGTAGCGGGGCTAGCACAGATACGCAGTATTTT.

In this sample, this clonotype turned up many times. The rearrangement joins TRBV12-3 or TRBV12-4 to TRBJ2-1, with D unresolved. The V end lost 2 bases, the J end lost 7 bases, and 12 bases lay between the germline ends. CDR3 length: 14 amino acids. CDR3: CASSLRGSGNEQFF. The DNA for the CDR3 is TGTGCCAGCAGTTTACGCGGTTCAGGTAATGAGCAGTTCTTC.